A selection of T cell receptor beta chains follows, all from one sample in a study of CD8 T cells in Susac syndrome. Each CDR3 protein gets one entry after TCRdb re-called the immunoSEQ multiplex PCR reads with MiXCR. The repertoire consists of about 130,000 distinct CDR3 sequences, with about 95% occurring once and the leading ten covering roughly 0.11%. Sequences were obtained from CD4+ T cells from PBMCs. These receptors were collected from a human donor in good health. Each CDR3 is given without its conserved first and last residue.

V | CDR3
TRBV3-1 | ASSTRTGTLVTGELF
TRBV18 | ASSPYGQDGYT
TRBV5-1 | ASSLERANEKLF
TRBV6-5 | ASSYGRGPSYEQY
TRBV15 | ATSRDVAGLDYGYT
TRBV3-1 | ASSHPRLAVTTGELF
TRBV20-1 | SAREVPFPPGDTQY
TRBV2 | ASSGASGQETQY
TRBV7-2 | ASSSQNSYNEQF
TRBV6-5 | ASSYTSDRNIQY
TRBV5-1 | ASSSRTGNAEQY
TRBV11-3 | ASSGGLGEQY
TRBV19 | ASTPWGSNTGELF
TRBV4-2 | ASSPSAYNEQF
TRBV5-1 | ASSLQAGSTDTQY
TRBV5-1 | ASSSGQGQHTEAF
TRBV19 | ASSIETGRNQPQH
TRBV12-3/TRBV12-4 | ASSYSGPYEQY
TRBV18 | ASSPNGYEQY
TRBV24-1 | ATSELTSGKNIQY
TRBV4-2 | ASTPGQAGVYNEQF
TRBV28 | ASSLAGASSYEQY
TRBV15 | ATSRDQTRASTDTQY
TRBV7-2 | ASSLGGILTNNEQF
TRBV15 | ATSRERAGEKLF
TRBV4-2 | ASSPGLAEYNEQF
TRBV19 | ASTETSGRDTQY
TRBV20-1 | SALGRHLPWGYT
TRBV27 | ASSLGAGYEQY
TRBV3-1 | ASSQGQGDQPQH
TRBV5-4 | ASSYRGQAGAQY
TRBV20-1 | SARRAGETGELF
TRBV28 | ASSSTGTGEMAQY